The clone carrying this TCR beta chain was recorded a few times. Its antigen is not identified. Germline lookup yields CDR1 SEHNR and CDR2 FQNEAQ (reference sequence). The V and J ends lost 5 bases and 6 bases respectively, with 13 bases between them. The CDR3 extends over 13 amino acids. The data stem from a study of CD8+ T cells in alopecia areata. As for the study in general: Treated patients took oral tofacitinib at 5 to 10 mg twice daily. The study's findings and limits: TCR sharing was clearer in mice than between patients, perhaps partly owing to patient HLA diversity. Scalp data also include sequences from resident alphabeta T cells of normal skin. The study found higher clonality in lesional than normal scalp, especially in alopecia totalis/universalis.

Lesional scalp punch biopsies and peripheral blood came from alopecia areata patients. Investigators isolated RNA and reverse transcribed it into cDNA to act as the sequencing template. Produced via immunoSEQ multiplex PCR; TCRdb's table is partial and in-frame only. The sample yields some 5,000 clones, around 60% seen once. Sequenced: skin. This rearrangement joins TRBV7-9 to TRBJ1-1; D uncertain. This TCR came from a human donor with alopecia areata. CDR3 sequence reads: CASSPQTRAEAFF. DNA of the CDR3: TGTGCCAGCAGCCCCCAAACCCGGGCTGAAGCTTTCTTT.